The rows below give T cell receptor beta chains drawn from one sample of a study of blood T cells in healthy people across ages. TCRdb ran MiXCR on the 5' RACE reads and lists one entry per CDR3 protein. The table lists 550,000 to 750,000 distinct CDR3 sequences, around 21% of them singletons. Sequences were obtained from blood. The receptors shown here come from a man between 65 and 85 years old in good health. Each CDR3 is given with its conserved first and last residue. The D gene is left open where the match is weak. Rows give clone size only sometimes, using once, few, many, or a class for an expanded clone.

v_gene	j_gene	d_gene	abundance	CDR3nt	CDR3aa
TRBV7-9	TRBJ1-1	NA	few	TGTGCCAGCAGCTTAGCGTCGGTTAAAGCTGAAGCTTTCTTT	CASSLASVKAEAFF
TRBV6-2/TRBV6-3	TRBJ2-2	NA	NA	TGTGCCAGCAGTTACTCGAATTTTGGCGGGGAGCTGTTTTTT	CASSYSNFGGELFF
TRBV20-1	TRBJ2-3	NA	few	TGCAGTGCTAGACGGGTTAGGGGGAGAGATACGCAGTATTTT	CSARRVRGRDTQYF
TRBV9	TRBJ1-5	NA	NA	TGTGCCAGCAGCGTAGACGGGGCCAGCCAGCCCCAGCATTTT	CASSVDGASQPQHF
TRBV12-3/TRBV12-4	TRBJ1-4	NA	NA	TGTGCCAGCAGTTATTCTCAGATAACTAATGAAAAACCGTTTTTT	CASSYSQITNEKPFF
TRBV20-1	TRBJ2-5	TRBD2	NA	TGCAGTACCCGGAGGCGGGGGATCCAAGAGACCCAGTACTTC	CSTRRRGIQETQYF
TRBV6-1	TRBJ2-1	TRBD2	few	TGTGCCAGCAGTGACAGACTAGCGGGCTCCTACAATGAGCAGTTCTTC	CASSDRLAGSYNEQFF
TRBV18	TRBJ1-4	TRBD1	NA	TGTGCCAGCTCACCGACAGGGTTTGAAAAACTGTTTTTT	CASSPTGFEKLFF
TRBV3-1	TRBJ2-7	NA	NA	TGTGCCAGCAGCGACAGCATTTACGAGCAGTACTTC	CASSDSIYEQYF
TRBV2	TRBJ2-5	TRBD2	NA	TGTGCCAGCAGTGTGATATTAGCGGGAGTGCCCCAGTACTTC	CASSVILAGVPQYF
TRBV6-5	TRBJ1-3	NA	NA	TGTGCCAGCAGAGGGGGAAGTGGAAACACCATATATTTT	CASRGGSGNTIYF
TRBV5-1	TRBJ2-5	NA	few	TGCGCCTGCAGCTTGGATAGCAGAGGGGGGACCCAGTACTTC	CACSLDSRGGTQYF
TRBV20-1	TRBJ1-1	TRBD1	few	TGCAGTGCTACCAGGACAGGGACCGCGAACACTGAAGCTTTCTTT	CSATRTGTANTEAFF
TRBV11-2	TRBJ2-1	NA	few	TGTGCCAGCAGCTTGGGGGGGCTAAAAAACAATGAGCAGTTCTTC	CASSLGGLKNNEQFF
TRBV29-1	TRBJ1-2	NA	few	TGCAGCGTGACGAGGACCAACTATGGCTACACCTTC	CSVTRTNYGYTF
TRBV2	TRBJ2-5	NA	NA	TGTGCCAGCACAGAGGGTCGGTTAGACCAAGAGACCCAGTACTTC	CASTEGRLDQETQYF
TRBV6-2/TRBV6-3	TRBJ1-5	NA	once	TGTGCCAGCACGGGAGGCGGTAGTAGCAATCAGCCCCAGCATTTT	CASTGGGSSNQPQHF
TRBV28	TRBJ2-1	NA	few	TGTGCCAGCAGTCCCCAGACTAGTCCCGAGCAGTTCTTC	CASSPQTSPEQFF
TRBV7-2	TRBJ2-7	TRBD1	NA	TGTGCCAGCAGCTCGACAGGGGTCGATTACGAGCAGTACTTC	CASSSTGVDYEQYF
TRBV29-1	TRBJ2-1	TRBD1	NA	TGCAGCGTTGGGGACAGGGGTCCCTACAATGAGCAGTTCTTC	CSVGDRGPYNEQFF
TRBV20-1	TRBJ1-4	NA	NA	TGCAGTGCATGGGAGGGGAAACTGTTTTTT	CSAWEGKLFF
TRBV6-1	TRBJ1-5	NA	NA	TGTGCCAGCAGTGGAGAGGGGGGCAATCAGCCCCAGCATTTT	CASSGEGGNQPQHF
TRBV28	TRBJ1-2	NA	few	TGTGCCAGCAGTTTAGTCCCGAGGGGAGGCTACACCTTC	CASSLVPRGGYTF
TRBV3-1	TRBJ2-6	TRBD1	NA	TGTGCCAGCAGCCCGGACAGGTATGCTGGGGCCAACGTCCTGACTTTC	CASSPDRYAGANVLTF